This TCR beta chain was sequenced during a study of shared clonotypes between healthy human individuals. The method was immunoSEQ multiplex PCR; TCRdb's version includes in-frame clones alone and lacks a portion of them. The repertoire holds roughly 1,000,000 clones, approximately 80% seen once, with under 0.65% in the top ten. The donors, healthy adults who were HIV-negative, had experienced no recent acute infections or vaccinations. The germline CDR1 and CDR2 sequences are SGHRS and YFSETQ. CDR3 length equals 17 residues. V was cut by 0 bases and J by 0 bases, with 16 bases left in between. V gene TRBV5-1 combines with J gene TRBJ2-7; perhaps TRBD1 as D (5 bases). This receptor was taken from a man aged 18 to 29 in good health. Some clones in this sample may be carry-over from other donors' samples. Sequenced material: memory CD4+ T cells from PBMCs. This sample's subset: CD45RA-negative fraction. This CDR3 is CASSLGGRAVFSYEQYF. CDR3 coding DNA: TGCGCCAGCAGCTTGGGGGGCAGGGCCGTTTTCTCCTACGAGCAGTACTTC.